This T cell receptor beta chain was identified during a study of regulatory T cells in long-lasting Graves disease. Through Arm-PCR of CDR3 regions and iRepertoire HTBI primers, TCR beta libraries were built. A single record per CDR3 protein comes from TCRdb applying MiXCR to the multiplex PCR reads. This sample has about 500,000 distinct CDR3 sequences, with about 12% found just once. CDR1 is SGHDN, CDR2 FVKESK, per germline. This CDR3 region has 15 residues. V lost 1 base and J lost 7, with 11 bases in between. This clonotype was seen ten or more times. As for time point: newly diagnosed GD, antithyroid drugs for less than 3 months. The authors made the TCR library using RNA they extracted from PBMCs. Patients of an endocrinology department in Xi'an, China, were included. A further study also used this sample, focusing on T cells in Graves' hyperthyroidism and ophthalmopathy. That work contributes: Using the HTBI primer set, a first-round RT-PCR was run on the TCR CDR3.

The specimen comprised peripheral blood mononuclear cells (PBMCs), sampled at new diagnosis, from a patient treated with antithyroid drugs. This sequence originates from a woman aged 25 to 39 with Graves disease. This chain joins TRBV14 and TRBJ2-6; D uncertain. CDR3 sequence reads: CASSQVTLEANVLTF. The CDR3 DNA is TGTGCCAGCAGCCAAGTTACATTGGAAGCCAACGTCCTGACTTTC.